This T cell receptor beta chain was sequenced for a study of blood T cell repertoires in COVID-19. Across the whole study: From the United States, Italy and Spain came samples of acute and convalescent COVID-19. From T cells, B-cell-depleted T cells, or PBMCs came the material, which was cDNA or gDNA.

The authors' processing: Nucleated cell number was recorded as an estimate derived from reference gene primer amplification. The repertoire was sequenced with immunoSEQ multiplex PCR; TCRdb's copy has only in-frame clones and lacks some. That table furnishes V, J and clone size, whereas the DNA furnished D and trimming. The sample gives roughly 190,000 clones, around nine tenths of which show up once; approximately 1.1% is in the top ten. J lost 0 bases, V lost 4 bases, and 1 base had no gene match. The CDR3 contains 15 residues. The germline V gene encodes CDR1 MNHEY and CDR2 SMNVEV (reference sequence).

This rearrangement joins TRBV27 to TRBJ1-5, with TRBD1 identical over 9 bases. The sequencing sample was made of peripheral blood. The clonotype comes from a man aged 25-45 years with acute or convalescent COVID-19. CDR3 sequence reads: CASSWTGDSNQPQHF. Here the CDR3 DNA reads TGTGCCAGCAGTTGGACAGGGGATAGCAATCAGCCCCAGCATTTT.